This TCR beta chain was sequenced for a study of T cells after yellow fever vaccination. In its sample, this clonotype was seen a few times. Trimming cost V 0 bases and J 8 bases, with 18 bases left between them. The CDR3 covers 17 residues. Germline loops: CDR1 SGDLS, CDR2 YYNGEE. TCRdb re-called the 5' RACE reads through MiXCR, storing one row per CDR3 protein. The data contain some 420,000 distinct CDR3 sequences, around 20% of them singletons. This receptor was obtained from a man aged 18 to 35 who received the YFV17D yellow fever vaccine. This specimen consisted of PBMCs, obtained before the yellow fever booster vaccination. The V and J genes are TRBV9 and TRBJ1-6, with D maybe TRBD1 (5 bases). The CDR3 spells CASSVEAVWGGDSPLHF. The CDR3 nucleotides read TGTGCCAGCAGCGTAGAAGCGGTGTGGGGGGGGGATTCACCCCTCCACTTT.